A selection of T cell receptor beta chains follows, all from one sample in a study of T cells in Graves' hyperthyroidism and ophthalmopathy. One entry per CDR3 protein, called by TCRdb with MiXCR from the multiplex PCR reads. Of hundreds of thousands of distinct CDR3 sequences in the sample, 46% are singletons; the top ten hold 8.2%. The sequenced sample consisted of peripheral blood or thyroid tissue (not recorded which). The origin of the receptors is a woman younger than 35 with Graves' hyperthyroidism. Each CDR3 is given with its conserved first and last residue. D genes are given only for firm matches. Size values are once, few and many counts, or a class for expanded clones, and some rows have none.

J: TRBJ1-4
D: .
size: many
V: TRBV24-1
CDR3: CATSDGRGEANEKLFF
DNA: TGTGCCACCAGTGATGGCCGGGGCGAGGCTAATGAAAAACTGTTTTTT

J: TRBJ1-1
D: .
size: .
V: TRBV25-1
CDR3: CASSEYQAAGGTEAFF
DNA: TGTGCCAGCAGTGAATACCAGGCAGCCGGGGGCACTGAAGCTTTCTTT

J: TRBJ2-5
D: .
size: .
V: TRBV9
CDR3: CASSVRQGPETQYF
DNA: TGTGCCAGCAGCGTAAGGCAGGGTCCGGAGACCCAGTACTTC

J: TRBJ1-2
D: .
size: .
V: TRBV20-1
CDR3: CSATERAGNYGYTF
DNA: TGCAGTGCCACAGAGAGGGCAGGGAACTATGGCTACACCTTC

J: TRBJ1-1
D: .
size: many
V: TRBV12-3/TRBV12-4
CDR3: CASIGRQGRTEAFF
DNA: TGTGCCAGCATTGGAAGGCAGGGGAGAACTGAAGCTTTCTTT

J: TRBJ2-5
D: TRBD2
size: .
V: TRBV10-3
CDR3: CAISDRGLAAAWTQYF
DNA: TGTGCCATCAGTGATAGGGGACTAGCGGCGGCCTGGACCCAGTACTTC

J: TRBJ1-1
D: .
size: many
V: TRBV7-2
CDR3: CASSHRLEAFF
DNA: TGTGCCAGCAGCCACAGGCTTGAAGCTTTCTTT

J: TRBJ1-5
D: .
size: .
V: TRBV7-8
CDR3: CASSPGTQPQHF
DNA: TGTGCCAGCAGCCCCGGGACTCAGCCCCAGCATTTT

J: TRBJ1-4
D: .
size: .
V: TRBV20-1
CDR3: CSAREEGRNEKLFF
DNA: TGCAGTGCCCGAGAGGAGGGCCGAAATGAAAAACTGTTTTTT

J: TRBJ1-4
D: TRBD1
size: .
V: TRBV19
CDR3: CASNSGQGSGEKLFF
DNA: TGTGCCAGTAACTCGGGACAGGGGTCCGGTGAAAAACTGTTTTTT

J: TRBJ2-7
D: TRBD2
size: few
V: TRBV20-1
CDR3: CSAIPGLAGVGEQYF
DNA: TGCAGTGCTATCCCGGGACTAGCGGGAGTGGGTGAGCAGTACTTC

J: TRBJ1-1
D: .
size: .
V: TRBV7-9
CDR3: CASSWRRGNTEAFF
DNA: TGTGCCAGCAGCTGGAGGAGGGGAAACACTGAAGCTTTCTTT

J: TRBJ2-2
D: TRBD2
size: few
V: TRBV2
CDR3: CASTLTLWEGTGELFF
DNA: TGTGCCAGCACCCTGACTCTGTGGGAGGGCACCGGGGAGCTGTTTTTT

J: TRBJ1-5
D: .
size: few
V: TRBV12-3/TRBV12-4
CDR3: CASSLIGMGQPQHF
DNA: TGTGCCAGCAGTTTAATAGGGATGGGTCAGCCCCAGCATTTT

J: TRBJ1-6
D: .
size: few
V: TRBV7-2
CDR3: CASSQFTAGDSPLHF
DNA: TGCGCCAGCAGCCAATTCACCGCGGGGGATTCACCCCTCCACTTT

J: TRBJ1-4
D: .
size: many
V: TRBV7-2
CDR3: CASSLRADEKLFF
DNA: TGTGCCAGCAGCTTAAGGGCCGATGAAAAACTGTTTTTT

J: TRBJ1-3
D: .
size: .
V: TRBV29-1
CDR3: CSVDSGANTIYF
DNA: TGCAGCGTTGATTCTGGGGCAAACACCATATATTTT

J: TRBJ2-5
D: TRBD1
size: .
V: TRBV14
CDR3: CASSIRPGQGAWEETQYF
DNA: TGTGCCAGCAGTATCCGTCCGGGACAGGGGGCGTGGGAAGAGACCCAGTACTTC

J: TRBJ2-7
D: TRBD1
size: .
V: TRBV7-2
CDR3: CASSATGGEQYF
DNA: TGTGCCAGCAGTGCCACAGGGGGGGAGCAGTACTTC

J: TRBJ1-1
D: .
size: .
V: TRBV12-3/TRBV12-4
CDR3: CASSLRVRGGNTEAFF
DNA: TGTGCCAGCAGTTTAAGGGTGAGAGGAGGGAACACTGAAGCTTTCTTT